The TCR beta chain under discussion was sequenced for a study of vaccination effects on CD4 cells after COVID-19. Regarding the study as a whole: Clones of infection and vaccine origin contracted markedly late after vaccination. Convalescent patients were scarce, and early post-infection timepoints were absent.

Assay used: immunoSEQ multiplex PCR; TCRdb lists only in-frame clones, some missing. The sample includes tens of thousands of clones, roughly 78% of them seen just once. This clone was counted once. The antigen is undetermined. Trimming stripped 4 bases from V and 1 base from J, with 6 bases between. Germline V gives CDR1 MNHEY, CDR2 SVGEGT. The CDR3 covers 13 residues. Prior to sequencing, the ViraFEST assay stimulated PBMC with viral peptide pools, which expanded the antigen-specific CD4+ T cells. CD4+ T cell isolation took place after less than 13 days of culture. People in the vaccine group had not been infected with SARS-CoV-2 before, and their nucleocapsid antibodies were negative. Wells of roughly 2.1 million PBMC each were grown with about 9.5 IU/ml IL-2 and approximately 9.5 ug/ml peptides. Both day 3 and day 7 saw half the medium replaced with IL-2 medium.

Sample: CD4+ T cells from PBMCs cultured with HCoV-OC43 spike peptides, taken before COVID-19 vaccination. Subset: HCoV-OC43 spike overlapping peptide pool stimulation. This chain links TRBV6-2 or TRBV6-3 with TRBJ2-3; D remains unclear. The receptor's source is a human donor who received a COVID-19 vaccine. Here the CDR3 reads CASSSQGTDTQYF. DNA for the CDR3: TGTGCCAGCAGTTCCCAGGGCACAGATACGCAGTATTTT.